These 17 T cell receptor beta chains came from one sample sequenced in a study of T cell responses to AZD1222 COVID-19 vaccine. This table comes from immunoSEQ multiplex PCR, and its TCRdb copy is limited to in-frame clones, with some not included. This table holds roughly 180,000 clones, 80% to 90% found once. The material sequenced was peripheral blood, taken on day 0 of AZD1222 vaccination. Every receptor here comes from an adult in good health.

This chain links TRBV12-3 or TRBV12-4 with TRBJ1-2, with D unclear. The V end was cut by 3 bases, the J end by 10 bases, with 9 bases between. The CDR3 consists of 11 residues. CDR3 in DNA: TGTGCCAGCAGTTTTTCGGTGGACTACACCTTC. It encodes CASSFSVDYTF.

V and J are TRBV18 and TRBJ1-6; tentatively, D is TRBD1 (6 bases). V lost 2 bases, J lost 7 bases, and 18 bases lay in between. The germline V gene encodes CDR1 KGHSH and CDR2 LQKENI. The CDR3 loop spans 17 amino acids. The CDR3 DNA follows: TGTGCCAGCTCACCATGGCGGCAGGGGACTTTGAATTCACCCCTCCACTTT. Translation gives CASSPWRQGTLNSPLHF. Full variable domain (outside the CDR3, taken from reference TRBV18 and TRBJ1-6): NAGVMQNPRHLVRRRGQEARLRCSPMKGHSHVYWYRQLPEEGLKFMVYLQKENIIDESGMPKERFSAEFPKEGPSILRIQQVVRGDSAAYFCASSPWRQGTLNSPLHFGNGTRLTVT.

This CDR3 reads CASREGGTDTQYF. The DNA of the CDR3 is TGCGCCAGCAGGGAGGGGGGCACAGATACGCAGTATTTT. The genes are TRBV5-1 and TRBJ2-3; D might be TRBD1 or TRBD2, each matching 6 bases. The CDR3 contains 13 residues. The germline V gene encodes CDR1 SGHRS and CDR2 YFSETQ. Trimming removed 5 bases at V and 1 base at J, with 8 bases between.

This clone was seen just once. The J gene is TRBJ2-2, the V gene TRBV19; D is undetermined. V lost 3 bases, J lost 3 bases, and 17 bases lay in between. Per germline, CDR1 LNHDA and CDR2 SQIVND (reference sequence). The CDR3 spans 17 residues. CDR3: CASSMGNYYVDTGELFF. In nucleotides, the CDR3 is TGTGCCAGTAGTATGGGCAACTACTACGTGGACACCGGGGAGCTGTTTTTT.

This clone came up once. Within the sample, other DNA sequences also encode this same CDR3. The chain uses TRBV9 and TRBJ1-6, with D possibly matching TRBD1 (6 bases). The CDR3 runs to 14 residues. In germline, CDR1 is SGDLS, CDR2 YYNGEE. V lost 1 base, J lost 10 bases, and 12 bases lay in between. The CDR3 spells CASSVTDSYSPLHF. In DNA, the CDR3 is TGTGCCAGCAGCGTAACGGACAGCTACTCACCCCTCCACTTT.

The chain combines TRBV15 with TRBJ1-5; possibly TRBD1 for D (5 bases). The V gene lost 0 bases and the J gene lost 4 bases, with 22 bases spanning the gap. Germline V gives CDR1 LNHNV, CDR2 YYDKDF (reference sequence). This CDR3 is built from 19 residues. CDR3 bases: TGTGCCACCAGCAGAGATCGGTGGGGCGGCGGGAGCAGGAATCAGCCCCAGCATTTT. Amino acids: CATSRDRWGGGSRNQPQHF.

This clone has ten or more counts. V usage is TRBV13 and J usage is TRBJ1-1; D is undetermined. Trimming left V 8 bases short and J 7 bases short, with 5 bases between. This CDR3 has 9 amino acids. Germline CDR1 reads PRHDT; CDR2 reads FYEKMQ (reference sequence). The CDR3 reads CASEIEAFF. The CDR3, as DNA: TGTGCCAGCGAGATTGAAGCTTTCTTT.

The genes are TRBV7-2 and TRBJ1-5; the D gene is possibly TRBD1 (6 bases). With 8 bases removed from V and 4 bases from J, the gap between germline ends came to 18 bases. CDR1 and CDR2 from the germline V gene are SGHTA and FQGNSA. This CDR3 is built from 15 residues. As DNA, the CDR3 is TGTGCCAGCGCGAAGGCACAGGGTTCAAATCAGCCCCAGCATTTT. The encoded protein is CASAKAQGSNQPQHF.

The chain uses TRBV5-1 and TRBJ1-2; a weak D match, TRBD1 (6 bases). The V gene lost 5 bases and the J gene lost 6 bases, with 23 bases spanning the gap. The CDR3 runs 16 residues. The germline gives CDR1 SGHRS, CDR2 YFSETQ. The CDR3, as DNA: TGCGCCAGCAGTTACCAAAGGGGCAGGGGCTTCAATGGCTACACCTTC. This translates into CASSYQRGRGFNGYTF.

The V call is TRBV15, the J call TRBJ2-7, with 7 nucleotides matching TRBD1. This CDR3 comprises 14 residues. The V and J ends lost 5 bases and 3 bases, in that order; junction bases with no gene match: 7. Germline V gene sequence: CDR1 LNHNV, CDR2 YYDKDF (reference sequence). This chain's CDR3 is CATSGGQPNYEQYV. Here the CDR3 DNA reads TGTGCCACCAGCGGGGGACAGCCGAACTACGAGCAGTACGTC.

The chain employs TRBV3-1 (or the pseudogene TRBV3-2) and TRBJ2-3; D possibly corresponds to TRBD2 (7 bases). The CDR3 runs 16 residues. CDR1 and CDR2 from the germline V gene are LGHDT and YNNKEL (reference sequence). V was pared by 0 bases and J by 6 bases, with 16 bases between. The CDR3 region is CASSQDRGGVMDTQYF. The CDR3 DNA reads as TGTGCCAGCAGCCAAGATAGGGGGGGCGTGATGGATACGCAGTATTTT.

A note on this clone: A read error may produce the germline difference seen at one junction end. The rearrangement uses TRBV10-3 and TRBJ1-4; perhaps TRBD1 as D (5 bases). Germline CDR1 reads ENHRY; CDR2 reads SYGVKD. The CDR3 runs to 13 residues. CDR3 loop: CATSPGGNEKLFF. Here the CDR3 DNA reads TGTGCCACCAGTCCCGGGGGTAATGAAAAACTGTTTTTT.

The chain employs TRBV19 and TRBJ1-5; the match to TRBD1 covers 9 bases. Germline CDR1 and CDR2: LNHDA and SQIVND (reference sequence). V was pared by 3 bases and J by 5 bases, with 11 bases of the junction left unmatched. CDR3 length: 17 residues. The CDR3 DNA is TGTGCCAGTAGTATGACCGGGACAGGGCCTCTCCATCAGCCCCAGCATTTT. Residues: CASSMTGTGPLHQPQHF. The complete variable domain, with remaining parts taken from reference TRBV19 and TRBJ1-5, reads DGGITQSPKYLFRKEGQNVTLSCEQNLNHDAMYWYRQDPGQGLRLIYYSQIVNDFQKGDIAEGYSVSREKKESFPLTVTSAQKNPTAFYLCASSMTGTGPLHQPQHFGDGTRLSIL.

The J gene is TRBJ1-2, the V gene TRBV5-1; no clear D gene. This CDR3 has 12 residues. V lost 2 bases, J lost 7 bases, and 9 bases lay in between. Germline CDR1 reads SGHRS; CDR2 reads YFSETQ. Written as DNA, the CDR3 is TGCGCCAGCAGCTTTATGGAGGGTGGCTACACCTTC. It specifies CASSFMEGGYTF.

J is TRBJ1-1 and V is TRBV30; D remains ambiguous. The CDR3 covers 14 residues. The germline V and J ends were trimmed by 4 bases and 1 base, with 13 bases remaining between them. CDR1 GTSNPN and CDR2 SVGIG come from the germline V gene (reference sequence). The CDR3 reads CAWISGLGNTEAFF. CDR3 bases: TGTGCCTGGATCTCTGGACTTGGGAACACTGAAGCTTTCTTT.

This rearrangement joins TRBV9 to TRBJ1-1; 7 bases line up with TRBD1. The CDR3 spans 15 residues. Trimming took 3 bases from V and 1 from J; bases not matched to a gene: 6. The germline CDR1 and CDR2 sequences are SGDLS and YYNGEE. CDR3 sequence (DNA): TGTGCCAGCAGCGCCCTGGGACAGAGGAACACTGAAGCTTTCTTT. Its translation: CASSALGQRNTEAFF.

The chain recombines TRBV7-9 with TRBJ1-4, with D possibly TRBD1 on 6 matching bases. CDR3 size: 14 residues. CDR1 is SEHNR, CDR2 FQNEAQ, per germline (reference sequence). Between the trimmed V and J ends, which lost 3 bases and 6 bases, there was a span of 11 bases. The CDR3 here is CASSFQGLDEKLFF. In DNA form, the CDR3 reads TGTGCCAGCAGCTTTCAGGGGCTGGATGAAAAACTGTTTTTT.